A selection of T cell receptor beta chains follows, all from one sample in a study of T cell repertoires in cytomegalovirus infection. No cognate antigen is known for these TCRs. MiXCR was run by TCRdb on the reads, yielding one entry per CDR3 protein. The sample includes about 480,000 distinct CDR3 sequences, around 30% of them seen just once. Sample: cultured PBMCs, taken from culture after CMV antigen stimulation. These receptors all come from a human donor in good health (CMV status not recorded). Some clones in this sample may be carry-over from other donors' samples. Each CDR3 is given with its conserved first and last residue. Fields, in order: J gene, V gene, clone size, D gene, CDR3 protein, CDR3 DNA. D genes are given only for firm matches. Where a row states a size, it is once, few, many or the class of an expanded clone; other rows omit it.

TRBJ1-5	TRBV27	-	-	CASSPGPPYQPQHF	TGTGCCAGCAGTCCCGGGCCACCATATCAGCCCCAGCATTTT
TRBJ2-1	TRBV27	-	-	CASSLLRNDEQFF	TGTGCCAGCAGTTTGTTGAGGAACGATGAGCAGTTCTTC
TRBJ1-1	TRBV7-6	many	-	CASSLMEMNTEAFF	TGTGCCAGCAGCTTAATGGAGATGAACACTGAAGCTTTCTTT
TRBJ2-3	TRBV7-2	many	-	CASSFQWSTDTQYF	TGTGCCAGCAGCTTCCAATGGAGCACAGATACGCAGTATTTT
TRBJ2-1	TRBV25-1	-	TRBD2	CATGLAGIGEQFF	TGTGCCACGGGACTAGCGGGAATCGGAGAGCAGTTCTTC
TRBJ1-2	TRBV7-2	many	TRBD1	CASSRTTGDGYGYTF	TGTGCCAGCAGCCGAACCACAGGGGATGGGTATGGCTACACCTTC
TRBJ1-1	TRBV28	-	TRBD1	CASRPDRARETTEAFF	TGTGCCAGCAGGCCCGACAGGGCACGGGAAACCACTGAAGCTTTCTTT
TRBJ2-5	TRBV12-3/TRBV12-4	-	-	CASKGLQETQYF	TGTGCCAGCAAGGGCTTACAAGAGACCCAGTACTTC
TRBJ2-3	TRBV7-9	-	-	CARGVLRGSTDTQYF	TGTGCCAGGGGAGTCCTGCGAGGCAGCACAGATACGCAGTATTTT
TRBJ1-1	TRBV7-8	-	-	CASSLRRGGGEAFF	TGTGCCAGCAGCTTACGGAGGGGGGGAGGTGAAGCTTTCTTT
TRBJ2-2	TRBV20-1	-	TRBD2	CSASSLAGAGELFF	TGCAGTGCTAGCAGCCTAGCGGGAGCCGGGGAGCTGTTTTTT
TRBJ2-3	TRBV24-1	-	TRBD2	CATSDPGTRRDTQYF	TGTGCCACCAGTGACCCCGGGACTAGACGAGATACGCAGTATTTT
TRBJ1-2	TRBV7-6	few	-	CASSLNQQYYGYTF	TGTGCCAGCAGCTTAAACCAGCAATACTATGGCTACACCTTC
TRBJ2-1	TRBV19	-	-	CASSPRLEGHEQFF	TGTGCCAGTAGTCCAAGACTAGAGGGACATGAGCAGTTCTTC
TRBJ1-2	TRBV20-1	few	TRBD1	CSAETGGNLHGYTF	TGCAGTGCTGAGACAGGGGGTAATCTTCATGGCTACACCTTC
TRBJ1-4	TRBV7-9	-	-	CASSIGANEKLFF	TGTGCCAGCAGCATCGGAGCTAACGAAAAACTGTTTTTT
TRBJ2-7	TRBV7-9	few	-	CASSLVGTFHDEQYF	TGTGCCAGCAGCTTAGTCGGCACGTTCCACGACGAGCAGTACTTC
TRBJ1-3	TRBV6-6	-	-	CASSPSGDTIYF	TGTGCCAGCAGTCCCTCGGGAGACACCATATATTTT
TRBJ1-2	TRBV12-3/TRBV12-4	few	TRBD1	CASSSTGQGFHGYTF	TGTGCCAGCAGTTCTACGGGACAGGGCTTCCATGGCTACACCTTC
TRBJ2-1	TRBV7-6	-	-	CASSSPYARSYNEQFF	TGTGCCAGCAGCTCTCCCTACGCCCGGTCCTACAATGAGCAGTTCTTC
TRBJ2-7	TRBV7-2	few	-	CASSLATTYYEQYF	TGTGCCAGCAGCTTAGCGACTACTTACTACGAGCAGTACTTC
TRBJ1-1	TRBV24-1	-	TRBD1	CATSDAGTGYTEAFF	TGTGCCACCAGTGATGCCGGGACAGGGTACACTGAAGCTTTCTTT
TRBJ1-5	TRBV12-3/TRBV12-4	-	-	CASSRTATLNSNQPQHF	TGTGCCAGCAGTCGGACAGCTACCTTGAATAGCAATCAGCCCCAGCATTTT
TRBJ2-2	TRBV7-2	many	TRBD2	CASSAPRRLAGITGELFF	TGTGCCAGCAGCGCCCCTCGCCGGCTAGCGGGAATTACCGGGGAGCTGTTTTTT
TRBJ2-2	TRBV7-9	-	-	CASSPQAAGELFF	TGTGCCAGCAGCCCCCAGGCGGCCGGGGAGCTGTTTTTT
TRBJ2-5	TRBV20-1	few	-	CSARVAGKETQYF	TGCAGTGCTAGAGTTGCGGGCAAAGAGACCCAGTACTTC
TRBJ1-1	TRBV7-2	few	-	CASSSSYTHMAFF	TGTGCCAGCAGCTCCTCTTACACCCATATGGCTTTCTTT
TRBJ1-6	TRBV7-2	-	TRBD1	CASREDRVQGSPLHF	TGTGCCAGCAGGGAGGACAGGGTACAGGGTTCACCCCTCCACTTT
TRBJ1-5	TRBV6-2/TRBV6-3	-	-	CASRTRAASNQPQHF	TGTGCCAGCAGGACACGGGCGGCTAGCAATCAGCCCCAGCATTTT
TRBJ2-1	TRBV19	-	TRBD1	CASSTDRGPEQFF	TGTGCCAGTAGTACAGACAGGGGGCCAGAGCAGTTCTTC
TRBJ1-3	TRBV19	few	-	CASRSTGTPSGNTIYF	TGTGCCAGTAGGTCTACCGGGACACCCTCTGGAAACACCATATATTTT
TRBJ2-1	TRBV6-1	few	-	CASMRGSSTREQFF	TGTGCCAGCATGAGAGGGAGCTCTACCCGAGAGCAGTTCTTC
TRBJ2-2	TRBV4-3	-	-	CASSQTDTGELFF	TGCGCCAGCAGCCAGACAGACACCGGGGAGCTGTTTTTT
TRBJ2-5	TRBV7-2	many	-	CASSLDSAQETQYF	TGTGCCAGCAGCCTAGACAGTGCACAAGAGACCCAGTACTTC
TRBJ2-1	TRBV6-2/TRBV6-3	-	TRBD2	CASRGSRENVNEQFF	TGTGCCAGCAGAGGGTCGCGGGAGAACGTCAATGAGCAGTTCTTC
TRBJ2-3	TRBV7-2	-	-	CASRRTSDTQYF	TGTGCCAGCAGAAGGACCTCAGATACGCAGTATTTT
TRBJ2-1	TRBV12-3/TRBV12-4	few	TRBD2	CASSLQAGGRYNEQFF	TGTGCCAGCAGTTTACAAGCGGGAGGTCGCTACAATGAGCAGTTCTTC
TRBJ1-4	TRBV7-2	many	TRBD1	CASSLASGTGPEKLFF	TGTGCCAGCAGCTTAGCATCCGGGACAGGTCCCGAAAAACTGTTTTTT
TRBJ1-6	TRBV5-4	few	TRBD1	CASSFPQGGNSPLHF	TGTGCCAGCAGCTTCCCCCAGGGGGGAAATTCACCCCTCCACTTT